Sequencing of this T cell receptor (beta chain) was carried out in a study of T cell responses to AZD1222 COVID-19 vaccine. Study-wide findings and caveats: Only six or seven AZD1222 recipients tested seropositive at baseline.

This CDR3 contains 11 residues. Germline loops: CDR1 SGHAT, CDR2 FQNNGV. V lost 2 bases to trimming and J lost 7 bases, with 5 bases between them. The repertoire was sequenced with immunoSEQ multiplex PCR; TCRdb's copy has only in-frame clones and lacks some. Of about 190,000 clones in the sample, more than 75% were seen once. This clone was seen only once. Its antigen is not identified. The starting material was peripheral blood, obtained on day 0 of AZD1222 vaccination. This clonotype was sampled from an adult in good health. This sequence joins TRBV11-2 and TRBJ1-1; no clear D gene. CDR3 protein: CASSLSGEAFF. CDR3 DNA: TGTGCCAGCAGCTTATCCGGTGAAGCTTTCTTT.